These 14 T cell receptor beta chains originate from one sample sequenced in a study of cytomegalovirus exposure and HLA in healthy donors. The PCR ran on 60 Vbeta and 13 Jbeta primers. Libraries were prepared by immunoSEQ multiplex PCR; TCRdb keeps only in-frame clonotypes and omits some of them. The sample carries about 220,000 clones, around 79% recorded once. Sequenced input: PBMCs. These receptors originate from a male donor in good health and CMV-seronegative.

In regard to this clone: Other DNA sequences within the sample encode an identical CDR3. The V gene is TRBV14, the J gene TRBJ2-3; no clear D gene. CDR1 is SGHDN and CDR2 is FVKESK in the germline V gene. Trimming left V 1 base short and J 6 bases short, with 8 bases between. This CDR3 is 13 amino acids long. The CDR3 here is CASSQGAGDTQYF. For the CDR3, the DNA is TGTGCCAGCAGCCAAGGGGCTGGGGATACGCAGTATTTT.

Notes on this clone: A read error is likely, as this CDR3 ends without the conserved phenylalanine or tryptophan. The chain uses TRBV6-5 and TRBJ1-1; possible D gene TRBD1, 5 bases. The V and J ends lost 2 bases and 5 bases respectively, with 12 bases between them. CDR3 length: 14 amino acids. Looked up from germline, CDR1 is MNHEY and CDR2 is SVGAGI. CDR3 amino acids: CASSYGGEETEAFL. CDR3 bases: TGTGCCAGCAGTTACGGAGGGGAAGAAACTGAAGCTTTCCTT.

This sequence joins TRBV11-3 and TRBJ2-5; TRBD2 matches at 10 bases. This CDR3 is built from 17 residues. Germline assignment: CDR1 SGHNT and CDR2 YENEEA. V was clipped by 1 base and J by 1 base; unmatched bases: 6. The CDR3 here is CASSLGVKREGQETQYF. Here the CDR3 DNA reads TGTGCCAGCAGCTTAGGGGTGAAGCGGGAGGGCCAAGAGACCCAGTACTTC.

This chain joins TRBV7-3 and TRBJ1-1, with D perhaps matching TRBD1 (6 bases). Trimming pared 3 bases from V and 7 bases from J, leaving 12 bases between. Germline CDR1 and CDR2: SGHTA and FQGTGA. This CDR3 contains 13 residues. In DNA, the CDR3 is TGTGCCAGCAGCTTTACCAGGGGATTTGAAGCTTTCTTT. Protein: CASSFTRGFEAFF.

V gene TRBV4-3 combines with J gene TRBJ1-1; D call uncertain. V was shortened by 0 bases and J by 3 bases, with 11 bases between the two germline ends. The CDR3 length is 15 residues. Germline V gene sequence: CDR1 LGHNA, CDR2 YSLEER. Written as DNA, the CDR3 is TGCGCCAGCAGCCAAGATGTTGGAGGCGACACTGAAGCTTTCTTT. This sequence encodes CASSQDVGGDTEAFF.

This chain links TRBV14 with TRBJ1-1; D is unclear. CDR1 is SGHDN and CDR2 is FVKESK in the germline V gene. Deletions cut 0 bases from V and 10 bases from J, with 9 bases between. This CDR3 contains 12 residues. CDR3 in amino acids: CASSQDASGAFF. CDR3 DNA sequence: TGTGCCAGCAGCCAAGATGCCTCCGGAGCTTTCTTT.

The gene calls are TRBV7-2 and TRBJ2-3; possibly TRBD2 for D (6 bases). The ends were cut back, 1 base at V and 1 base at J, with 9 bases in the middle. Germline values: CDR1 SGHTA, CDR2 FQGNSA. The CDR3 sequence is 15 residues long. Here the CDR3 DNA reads TGTGCCAGCAGCTTAGTTAGCGGCCGCACAGATACGCAGTATTTT. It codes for CASSLVSGRTDTQYF.

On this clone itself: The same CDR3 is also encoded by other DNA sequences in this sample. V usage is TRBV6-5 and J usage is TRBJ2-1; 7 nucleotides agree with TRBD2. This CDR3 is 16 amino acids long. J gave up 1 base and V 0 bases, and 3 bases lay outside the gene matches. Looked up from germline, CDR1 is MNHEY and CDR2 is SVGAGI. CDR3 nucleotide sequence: TGTGCCAGCAGTTACTCCGGCGGGAGTTCCTACAATGAGCAGTTCTTC. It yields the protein CASSYSGGSSYNEQFF.

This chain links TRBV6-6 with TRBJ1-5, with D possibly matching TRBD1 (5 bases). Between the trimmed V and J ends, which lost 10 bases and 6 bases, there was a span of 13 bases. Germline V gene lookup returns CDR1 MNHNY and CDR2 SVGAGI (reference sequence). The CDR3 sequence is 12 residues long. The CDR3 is CATQTATQPQHF. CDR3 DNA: TGTGCCACTCAGACAGCTACTCAGCCCCAGCATTTT.

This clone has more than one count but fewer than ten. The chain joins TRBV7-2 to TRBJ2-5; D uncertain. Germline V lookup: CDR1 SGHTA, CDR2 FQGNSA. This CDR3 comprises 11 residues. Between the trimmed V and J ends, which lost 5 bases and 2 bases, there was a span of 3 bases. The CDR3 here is CASSEQETQYF. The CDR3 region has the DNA TGTGCCAGCAGCGAGCAAGAGACCCAGTACTTC.

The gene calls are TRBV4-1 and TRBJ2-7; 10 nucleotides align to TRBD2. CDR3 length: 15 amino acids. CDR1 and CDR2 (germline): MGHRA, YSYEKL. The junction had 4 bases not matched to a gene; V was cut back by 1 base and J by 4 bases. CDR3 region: CASSQGTSGLYEQYF. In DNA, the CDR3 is TGCGCCAGCAGCCAAGGGACTAGCGGACTGTACGAGCAGTACTTC.

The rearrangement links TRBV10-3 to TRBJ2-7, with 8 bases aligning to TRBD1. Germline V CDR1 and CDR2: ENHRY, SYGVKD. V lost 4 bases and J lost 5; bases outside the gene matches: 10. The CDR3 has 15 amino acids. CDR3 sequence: CAISVDRAMGNEQYF. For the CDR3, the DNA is TGTGCCATCAGTGTGGACAGGGCGATGGGTAACGAGCAGTACTTC.

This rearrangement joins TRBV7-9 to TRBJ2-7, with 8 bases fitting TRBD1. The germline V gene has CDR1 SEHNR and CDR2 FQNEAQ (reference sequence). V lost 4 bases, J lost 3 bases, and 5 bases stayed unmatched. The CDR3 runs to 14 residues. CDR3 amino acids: CASSSRTGIYEQYF. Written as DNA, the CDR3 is TGTGCCAGCAGCTCCCGGACAGGGATCTACGAGCAGTACTTC.

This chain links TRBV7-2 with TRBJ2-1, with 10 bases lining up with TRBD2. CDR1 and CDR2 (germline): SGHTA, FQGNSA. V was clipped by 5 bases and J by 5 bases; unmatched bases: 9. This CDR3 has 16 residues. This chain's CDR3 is CASSLRELAGNNEQFF. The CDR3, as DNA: TGTGCCAGCAGCCTCCGGGAACTAGCGGGAAACAATGAGCAGTTCTTC.